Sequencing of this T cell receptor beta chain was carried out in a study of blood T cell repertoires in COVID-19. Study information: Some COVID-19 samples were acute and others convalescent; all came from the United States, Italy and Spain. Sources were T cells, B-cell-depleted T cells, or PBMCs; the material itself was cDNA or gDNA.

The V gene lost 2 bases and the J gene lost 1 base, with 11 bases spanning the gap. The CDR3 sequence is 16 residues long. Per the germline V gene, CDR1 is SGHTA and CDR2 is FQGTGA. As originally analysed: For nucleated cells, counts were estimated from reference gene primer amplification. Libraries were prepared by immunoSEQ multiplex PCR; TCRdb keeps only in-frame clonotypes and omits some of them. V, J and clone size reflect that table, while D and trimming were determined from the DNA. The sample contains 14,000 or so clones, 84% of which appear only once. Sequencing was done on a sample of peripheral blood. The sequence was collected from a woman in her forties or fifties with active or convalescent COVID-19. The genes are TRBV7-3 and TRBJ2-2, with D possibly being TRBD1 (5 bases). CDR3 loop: CASSLLSQGNTGELFF. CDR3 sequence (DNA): TGTGCCAGCAGCTTATTAAGCCAGGGGAACACCGGGGAGCTGTTTTTT.